The source of this T cell receptor (beta chain) is a study of T cells in Graves' hyperthyroidism and ophthalmopathy (dated by TCRdb to about 2019). Study-wide context: Peripheral blood samples were taken at the time of initial diagnosis, prior to any treatment. To identify TCR V-J signatures that set the groups apart, the researchers used a discovery cohort of approximately 98 patients, made up of fewer than 50 with Graves' ophthalmopathy and around 58 with stable Graves' hyperthyroidism. An independent validation cohort of under 20 hyperthyroidism patients and about 15 patients who later progressed to ophthalmopathy tested prospective prediction of ophthalmopathy. Once sampling was done, hyperthyroidism patients were given methimazole at a starting dose of 30 mg daily, whereas ophthalmopathy patients were given high-dose intravenous methylprednisolone. The paper describes TCR Vbeta CDR3 sequencing of 120 to 150 peripheral blood samples, made up of 43 ophthalmopathy patients, some 76 hyperthyroidism patients and about 17 progressor patients. The study also compared thyroid tissue and blood T-cell repertoires from about six Graves' hyperthyroidism patients. The roughly 90 discovery patients were divided at random into training and test sets in a 7:3 ratio. Findings and caveats that apply to the study as a whole: Most expanded thyroid clonotypes (frequency above 0.001) were also detected in blood, a finding suggesting that blood repertoires may reflect thyroid immune responses. Ophthalmopathy was separated from stable hyperthyroidism by a 13 V-J signature model, with about 86% sensitivity and around 81% specificity obtained in cross-validation and 80%/75% obtained in testing. In validation, progression to ophthalmopathy was predicted by the model with 70% to 71% sensitivity and nearly 75% specificity, a median of roughly 6 months before onset. Sample size was not statistically predetermined, and investigators were not blinded to group allocation.

Graves' hyperthyroidism was defined as stable when no progression to ophthalmopathy occurred over 18 months of follow-up. Hyperthyroidism patients were aged 18 to 65 years and newly diagnosed, with disease duration of less than 2 months. Any patient with an uncontrolled infection, another autoimmune disease, pregnancy or lactation was excluded. Diagnoses were based on clinical symptoms, serum thyroxine and TRAb, thyroid ultrasound and orbital computed tomography. PBMCs were isolated from about 10 ml of fresh peripheral blood by Ficoll-Paque density gradient centrifugation. Trizol reagent was used to extract total RNA, and RNA quality was then checked on an Agilent 2100 Bioanalyzer. Based on the germline V gene, the CDR1 and CDR2 sequences are SNHLY and FYNNEI. Trimming removed 8 bases from V and 6 bases from J, leaving 11 bases between the germline ends. Taken from cysteine to phenylalanine, the CDR3 has 12 residues. CDR3 DNA only is kept here, 36 bases in frame from base 1.

There are a few counts of this clonotype. Its antigen is still unknown. Base qualities are not at hand, and no much larger clone is one base apart. Amplification of TCR beta CDR3 regions was carried out from RNA transcripts. The TCR CDR3 was subjected to a first round of RT-PCR using the HTBI primer set and the Qiagen OneStep RT-PCR kit. The libraries were constructed in a second round of multiplex PCR and then size-selected and purified. Libraries were sequenced paired-end with 100 bp reads on an Illumina HiSeq2000. For the original study's pipeline: SOAPnuke was used to process the raw data, with reads discarded if the reads contained adapters or uncalled bases, had a mean Phred below 15, or lacked an exact constant-primer or identifier match. COPE v1.2.5 was used to merge the high-quality paired reads, and each unique nucleotide sequence was defined as a clonotype. MiTCR v1.1 was used to align the clonotypes against IMGT TRBV, TRBD and TRBJ reference segments. The analysis included only V-J combinations with a frequency above 0.0001, which together covered approximately 99% of the repertoires. A TCS score was defined as the ratio between F50 (clonal expansion) and ExV (chaos), using BLOSUM62-based TCRdist between CDR3 peptides within each V-J. Welch's t-statistics and random forest reduced around 510 V-J features to about 12, which were used in a naive Bayes classifier (R e1071). The public reads were quality trimmed at Q25 with fastp and then assembled into clones with MiXCR by TCRdb, keeping productive beta chains. A single entry per CDR3 protein holds the most common genes and DNA from its merged rows. The V and J calls shown here were made by TCRdb, not taken from the authors' results. The table for this sample lists fewer than 900,000 distinct CDR3 sequences; 15% to 20% of them were counted only once. The ten most abundant clones make up under 10% of the sample.

The V gene is TRBV2 and the J gene is TRBJ2-1; no confident D gene assignment can be made. Material for sequencing was blood. This TCR came from a man younger than 30 with Graves' hyperthyroidism. The CDR3 loop reads CASEASPNEQFF. The base sequence is TGTGCCAGCGAGGCAAGCCCCAATGAGCAGTTCTTC.